This TCR beta chain comes out of a study of Ad26.COV2.S vaccination and SARS-CoV-2 variants. About the study: The donor belonged to the COV1001 Ad26.COV2.S trial arm. Once, or twice with 56 days between doses, Ad26.COV2.S was given intramuscularly. General study results and limits: TCR breadth and depth analyses may have underestimated total T cell responses. Substantial breadth in spike-specific CD8+ and CD4+ T cell responses was reportedly seen after vaccination.

A remark on this clone: What it recognizes is unknown.

The assay was immunoSEQ multiplex PCR, and TCRdb's table has in-frame clones only and misses some. Seen here are 430,000 or so clones, 80% to 95% observed once, and the top ten hold 12%. Described treatment: over 15 received Ad26.COV2.S at low or high dose, single or two shots; about five received placebo; per-sample allocation not given. Day 63 after the first injection of vaccine or placebo was the sampling time. CDR3 length: 13 residues. The V and J ends lost 8 bases and 0 bases, in that order; junction bases with no gene match: 3. The rearrangement uses TRBV12-3 or TRBV12-4 and TRBJ1-1; 7 positions agree with TRBD1. This sequence originates from a person between 18 and 60 years old who received the Ad26.COV2.S COVID-19 vaccine or a placebo. This material consisted of peripheral blood, taken in a trial of Ad26.COV2.S vaccine versus placebo. The CDR3 reads CASRDRMNTEAFF. The CDR3 DNA is TGTGCCAGCCGGGACAGAATGAACACTGAAGCTTTCTTT.